A few counts support the clone carrying this T cell receptor beta chain. The sample's time point: persistent/refractory GD, antithyroid drugs over 5 years with positive TRAb. Extracted RNA from PBMCs served as the source of the TCR library. This sample was included in a study of regulatory T cells in long-lasting Graves disease. HTBI primers from iRepertoire and Arm-PCR of CDR3 regions yielded the TCR beta libraries. TCRdb re-called the multiplex PCR reads with MiXCR, one entry per CDR3 protein. The sample shows 300,000 to 350,000 distinct CDR3 sequences, less than 20% of them seen only once. This CDR3 spans 15 amino acids. CDR1 LNHDA and CDR2 SQIVND come from the germline V gene (reference sequence). V lost 7 bases to trimming and J lost 3 bases; unmatched junction nucleotides: 10.

The receptor was derived from a female donor with Graves disease. V and J are TRBV19 and TRBJ2-7; 9 bases agree with TRBD1. The sequences come from peripheral blood mononuclear cells (PBMCs), collected when the disease was refractory, from a patient treated with antithyroid drugs. CDR3 coding DNA: TGTGCCAGTACTAAAAGGACAGGGGCAGGCTACGAGCAGTACTTC. This translates into CASTKRTGAGYEQYF.